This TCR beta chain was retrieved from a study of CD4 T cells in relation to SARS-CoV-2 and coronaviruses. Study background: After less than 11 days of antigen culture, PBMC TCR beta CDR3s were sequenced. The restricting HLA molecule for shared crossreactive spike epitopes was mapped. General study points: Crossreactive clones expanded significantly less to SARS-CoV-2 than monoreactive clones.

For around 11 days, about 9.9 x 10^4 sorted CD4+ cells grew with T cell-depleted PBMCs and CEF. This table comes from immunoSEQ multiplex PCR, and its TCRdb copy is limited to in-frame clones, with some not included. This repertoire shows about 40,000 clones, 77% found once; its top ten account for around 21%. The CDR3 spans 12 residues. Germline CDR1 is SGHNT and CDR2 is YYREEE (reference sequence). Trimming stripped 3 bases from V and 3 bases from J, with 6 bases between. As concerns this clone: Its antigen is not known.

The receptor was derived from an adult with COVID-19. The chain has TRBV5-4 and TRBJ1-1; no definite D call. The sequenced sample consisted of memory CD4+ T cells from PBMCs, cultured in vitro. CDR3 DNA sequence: TGTGCCAGCAGCTCCCGGGACACTGAAGCTTTCTTT. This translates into CASSSRDTEAFF.